This TCR beta chain was sequenced for a study of blood T cell repertoires in COVID-19. Study context: Samples came from the United States, Italy and Spain, spanning acute and convalescent COVID-19. T cells, B-cell-depleted T cells, or PBMCs supplied cDNA or gDNA.

Grouping used clinical history reported by participants in a survey and questionnaire. The CDR3 spans 13 residues. V dropped 4 bases and J dropped 2 bases, with 11 bases sitting between them. Germline V gene sequence: CDR1 SQVTM, CDR2 ANQGSEA. Sequencing used immunoSEQ multiplex PCR; TCRdb keeps in-frame clones, though not all of them. This sample has roughly 430,000 clones, with 88% found just once. Sequencing input: PBMCs or T cells enriched from blood (not recorded which). The chain links TRBV29-1 to TRBJ2-5; perhaps TRBD1 as D (5 bases). The origin of this receptor is a woman aged 40 to 50 with acute COVID-19. This CDR3 is CSVGRASQETQYF. The CDR3 nucleotides are TGCAGCGTTGGCAGGGCCTCTCAAGAGACCCAGTACTTC.